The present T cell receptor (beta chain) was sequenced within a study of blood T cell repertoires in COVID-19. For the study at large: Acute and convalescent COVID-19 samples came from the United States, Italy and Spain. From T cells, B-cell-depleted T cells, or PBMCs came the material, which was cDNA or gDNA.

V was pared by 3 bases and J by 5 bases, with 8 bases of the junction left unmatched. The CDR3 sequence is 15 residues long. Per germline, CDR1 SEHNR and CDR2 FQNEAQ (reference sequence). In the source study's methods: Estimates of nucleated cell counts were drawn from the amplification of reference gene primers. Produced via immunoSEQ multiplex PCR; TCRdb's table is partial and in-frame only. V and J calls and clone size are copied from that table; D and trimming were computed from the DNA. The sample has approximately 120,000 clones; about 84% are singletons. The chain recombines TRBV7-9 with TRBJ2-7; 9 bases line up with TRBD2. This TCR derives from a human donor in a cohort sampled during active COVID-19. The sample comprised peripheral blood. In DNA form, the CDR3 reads TGTGCCAGCAGCTTGCGGGGACTAGCACCACACGAGCAGTACTTC. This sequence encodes CASSLRGLAPHEQYF.